This T cell receptor beta chain was sequenced in a study of blood T cells in healthy people across ages. A second PCR of 7 to 11 cycles used a sample-barcoded 5' primer and a J-beta primer mix. Each TCR beta cDNA got a 12-nucleotide random molecular identifier. A single record per CDR3 protein comes from TCRdb applying MiXCR to the 5' RACE reads. The profile shows about 670,000 distinct CDR3 sequences, 35% to 50% of them singletons. The table lists this clonotype with a few counts. Its antigen is currently unknown. Each sample had at least 6 million PBMCs isolated. Broader study findings: What prevented conclusive comparison of naive and antigen-experienced cells was that PBMCs were unsorted.

Germline lookup yields CDR1 LGHNA and CDR2 YSLEER. This CDR3 is 15 amino acids long. V dropped 1 base and J dropped 7; count of bases not matched to a gene: 5. The sequencing input was blood. This receptor was obtained from an elderly man in good health. J is TRBJ2-1 and V is TRBV4-3; 9 nucleotides agree with TRBD2. The CDR3 region has the DNA TGCGCCAGCAGCCAAGTTATCCTAGCGGGAAATGAGCAGTTCTTC. Protein: CASSQVILAGNEQFF.